This entry lists 30 T cell receptor beta chains sequenced from one sample in a study of regulatory T cells in long-lasting Graves disease. Arm-PCR with iRepertoire HTBI primers amplified the CDR3 regions for these TCR beta libraries. TCRdb reprocessed the multiplex PCR reads with MiXCR, giving one entry per CDR3 protein. The sample consists of about 460,000 distinct CDR3 sequences, approximately 14% of them appearing once. Time point described: newly diagnosed GD, antithyroid drugs for less than 3 months. There was RNA extracted from PBMCs, and the TCR library was made from it. These data were also filed under a second study, of T cells in Graves' hyperthyroidism and ophthalmopathy.

The specimen comprised peripheral blood mononuclear cells (PBMCs), sampled at new diagnosis, from a patient treated with antithyroid drugs. The source is a woman between 45 and 60 years old with Graves disease.

This clonotype was found many times. The gene calls are TRBV5-1 and TRBJ2-2, with D perhaps TRBD1 (6 bases). V lost 4 bases to trimming and J lost 2 bases, with 9 bases between them. The CDR3 sequence is 14 residues long. Germline assignment: CDR1 SGHRS and CDR2 YFSETQ. This chain's CDR3 is CASSNRVNTGELFF. In DNA form, the CDR3 reads TGCGCCAGCAGCAACAGGGTAAACACCGGGGAGCTGTTTTTT. Complete variable domain (other parts from reference TRBV5-1 and TRBJ2-2): KAGVTQTPRYLIKTRGQQVTLSCSPISGHRSVSWYQQTPGQGLQFLFEYFSETQRNKGNFPGRFSGRQFSNSRSEMNVSTLELGDSALYLCASSNRVNTGELFFGEGSRLTVL.

The chain has TRBV13 and TRBJ2-6; D is possibly TRBD2 (5 bases). Germline V lookup: CDR1 PRHDT, CDR2 FYEKMQ (reference sequence). V was clipped by 5 bases and J by 0 bases, with 8 bases between them. The CDR3 totals 15 residues. The CDR3 is CASSTGSSGANVLTF. The CDR3, as DNA: TGTGCCAGCAGCACGGGGAGCTCTGGGGCCAACGTCCTGACTTTC.

This clonotype was found many times. The chain uses TRBV2 and TRBJ2-3; D is unclear. Germline assignment: CDR1 SNHLY and CDR2 FYNNEI. The CDR3 covers 12 residues. Trimming pared 4 bases from V and 5 bases from J, leaving 7 bases between. The CDR3, as DNA: TGTGCCAGCAGTGGTAGAGAAGATACGCAGTATTTT. As protein: CASSGREDTQYF. The full variable domain, with the rest looked up from reference TRBV2 and TRBJ2-3, is EPEVTQTPSHQVTQMGQEVILRCVPISNHLYFYWYRQILGQKVEFLVSFYNNEISEKSEIFDDQFSVERPDGSNFTLKIRSTKLEDSAMYFCASSGREDTQYFGPGTRLTVL.

This clonotype was counted ten times or more. The chain joins TRBV2 to TRBJ1-1; weak D call: TRBD1 (6 bases). The CDR3 totals 14 residues. CDR1 is SNHLY, CDR2 FYNNEI, per germline. V was cut by 8 bases and J by 7 bases, with 20 bases left in between. In DNA, the CDR3 is TGTGCCAGCCGGAGGGAGATGGGAGGGGGTGAAGCTTTCTTT. Its translation is CASRREMGGGEAFF.

This rearrangement joins TRBV3-1 to TRBJ1-2; 8 positions agree with TRBD1. CDR1 and CDR2 (germline): LGHDT, YNNKEL (reference sequence). The CDR3 totals 15 residues. V trimming: 1 base; J trimming: 6 bases; junction bases outside the gene matches: 7. The CDR3 spells CASSQGQGKVDGYTF. The CDR3 bases are TGTGCCAGCAGCCAAGGACAGGGGAAGGTTGATGGCTACACCTTC.

This clonotype was observed a few times. V usage is TRBV3-1 and J usage is TRBJ1-1, with D hard to call. Germline-derived CDR1 and CDR2 are LGHDT and YNNKEL (reference sequence). The CDR3 covers 15 residues. Trimming cost V 4 bases and J 0 bases, with 12 bases left between them. In nucleotides, the CDR3 is TGTGCCAGCAGCCCACCTGGGCAACTGAACACTGAAGCTTTCTTT. This gives the protein CASSPPGQLNTEAFF. The whole variable domain, filled in from reference TRBV3-1 and TRBJ1-1, reads DTAVSQTPKYLVTQMGNDKSIKCEQNLGHDTMYWYKQDSKKFLKIMFSYNNKELIINETVPNRFSPKSPDKAHLNLHINSLELGDSAVYFCASSPPGQLNTEAFFGQGTRLTVV.

The table lists this clonotype with many counts. J is TRBJ1-1 and V is TRBV28, with no clear D. The CDR3 sequence is 11 residues long. Germline lookup yields CDR1 MDHEN and CDR2 SYDVKM. V was shortened by 2 bases and J by 4 bases, with 2 bases between the two germline ends. CDR3: CASSLATEAFF. The CDR3 DNA is TGTGCCAGCAGTTTAGCCACTGAAGCTTTCTTT. The full variable domain, in which reference TRBV28 and TRBJ1-1 provide the parts outside the CDR3, is DVKVTQSSRYLVKRTGEKVFLECVQDMDHENMFWYRQDPGLGLRLIYFSYDVKMKEKGDIPEGYSVSREKKERFSLILESASTNQTSMYLCASSLATEAFFGQGTRLTVV.

The sample holds many counts of this clonotype. This chain joins TRBV7-3 and TRBJ2-1; 8 bases fit TRBD2. Germline V gives CDR1 SGHTA, CDR2 FQGTGA. After removal of 4 bases from V and 10 bases from J, the junction contained 18 bases not matched to a gene. The length of the CDR3 is 17 residues. The CDR3 coding sequence is TGTGCCAGCAGCTCTCAGGCGGGACTAGGTACCGTCGGGGAGCAGTTCTTC. Residues: CASSSQAGLGTVGEQFF.

This clonotype was found a few times. The chain has TRBV20-1 and TRBJ2-7; 9 positions agree with TRBD2. CDR1 and CDR2 from the germline V gene are DFQATT and SNEGSKA (reference sequence). The CDR3 has 15 amino acids. The ends lost 3 bases at V and 2 bases at J; junction bases unmatched: 8. The chain's CDR3 is CSARKVGGRAYEQYF. In DNA, the CDR3 is TGCAGTGCTAGGAAGGTGGGCGGGAGGGCCTACGAGCAGTACTTC.

This clonotype occurred a few times. With a much larger clone just one base away, this may be a read error. The V gene is TRBV6-1, the J gene TRBJ2-3; 7 bases map to TRBD1. V dropped 5 bases and J dropped 9; count of bases not matched to a gene: 8. In germline, CDR1 is MNHNS, CDR2 SASEGT. There are 13 residues in the CDR3. CDR3 sequence reads: CASSLYRGYTQYF. CDR3 bases: TGTGCCAGCAGTCTCTACAGGGGATACACGCAGTATTTT.

This clonotype occurred many times. This chain links TRBV2 with TRBJ2-5, with D perhaps assigned TRBD1 or TRBD2 (6 bases each). V was pared by 6 bases and J by 5 bases, with 22 bases between. Germline CDR1 is SNHLY and CDR2 is FYNNEI. The CDR3 covers 16 residues. Here the CDR3 reads CASSSQGQAAGETQYF. The CDR3 coding sequence is TGTGCCAGCAGCTCACAGGGTCAGGCCGCGGGGGAGACCCAGTACTTC.

This clonotype was found a few times. This sequence joins TRBV27 and TRBJ1-5; TRBD1 is a possible D gene (5 bases). This CDR3 spans 17 amino acids. Trimming left V 2 bases short and J 0 bases short, with 14 bases between. Germline assignment: CDR1 MNHEY and CDR2 SMNVEV (reference sequence). DNA for the CDR3: TGTGCCAGCAGTTTACGTGGACAAGTCTATAGCAATCAGCCCCAGCATTTT. Translating it yields CASSLRGQVYSNQPQHF.

In its sample, this clonotype was seen a few times. The V gene is TRBV4-2, the J gene TRBJ1-1; 7 bases are a match to TRBD1. CDR1 is LGHNA, CDR2 YNFKEQ, per germline. There are 17 residues in the CDR3. The V gene end was trimmed by 1 base and the J gene end by 6 bases; junction bases not matched to a gene: 14. The CDR3 DNA follows: TGTGCCAGCAGCCAAGGGGACCGGGACAGCGAATGGTCTGAAGCTTTCTTT. Its protein product is CASSQGDRDSEWSEAFF.

This clonotype has ten or more counts. This chain links TRBV6-1 with TRBJ2-3; D not certain. There are 15 residues in the CDR3. Per germline, CDR1 MNHNS and CDR2 SASEGT. Trimming cost V 8 bases and J 1 base, with 16 bases left between them. CDR3 protein: CASGIKNAGTDTQYF. In DNA, the CDR3 is TGTGCCAGCGGCATAAAAAACGCGGGCACAGATACGCAGTATTTT.

This clonotype showed up many times. J is TRBJ2-7 and V is TRBV28, with 11 bases that match TRBD2. The CDR3 extends over 16 amino acids. Germline CDR1 is MDHEN and CDR2 is SYDVKM. The V gene end was trimmed by 9 bases and the J gene end by 2 bases; junction bases not matched to a gene: 12. The CDR3 DNA sequence: TGTGCCAGTACCCTTATAGCGGGAGGGTCTCCCTACGAGCAGTACTTC. It translates to CASTLIAGGSPYEQYF.

This clonotype was seen only a few times. CDR3 amino acids: CASSIMGEKLFF. The CDR3 DNA reads TGTGCCAGTAGTATCATGGGCGAAAAACTGTTTTTT. The chain combines TRBV19 with TRBJ1-4; D uncertain. With 3 bases removed from V and 8 bases from J, the gap between germline ends came to 7 bases. This CDR3 is 12 amino acids long. Germline V lookup: CDR1 LNHDA, CDR2 SQIVND (reference sequence).

The chain links TRBV7-2 to TRBJ2-1, with TRBD2 matching over 14 bases. Unmatched junction bases numbered 3, after V lost 1 base and J lost 10 bases. The CDR3 is 15 residues long. CDR1 is SGHTA and CDR2 is FQGNSA in the germline V gene. Here the CDR3 DNA reads TGTGCCAGCAGCTTAGGGACTAGCGGGAGGTGGGAGCAGTTCTTC. Encoded protein: CASSLGTSGRWEQFF. Full variable domain (outside the CDR3, taken from reference TRBV7-2 and TRBJ2-1): GAGVSQSPSNKVTEKGKDVELRCDPISGHTALYWYRQSLGQGLEFLIYFQGNSAPDKSGLPSDRFSAERTGGSVSTLTIQRTQQEDSAVYLCASSLGTSGRWEQFFGPGTRLTVL.

In this sample, this clonotype turned up many times. The CDR3 region has the DNA TGCGCCAGCAGCTGGGCCGGGACAGGGCATACCGGGGAGCTGTTTTTT. This encodes CASSWAGTGHTGELFF. This chain links TRBV5-1 with TRBJ2-2; TRBD1 matches 9 bases. The CDR3 spans 16 residues. CDR1 SGHRS and CDR2 YFSETQ come from the germline V gene. With 3 bases clipped from V and 5 bases from J, the junction kept 8 bases outside the gene matches. Variable domain in full (rest from reference TRBV5-1 and TRBJ2-2): KAGVTQTPRYLIKTRGQQVTLSCSPISGHRSVSWYQQTPGQGLQFLFEYFSETQRNKGNFPGRFSGRQFSNSRSEMNVSTLELGDSALYLCASSWAGTGHTGELFFGEGSRLTVL.

This clonotype has more than one count but fewer than ten. This chain links TRBV11-2 with TRBJ1-2, with 7 nucleotides matching TRBD1. CDR1 is SGHAT, CDR2 FQNNGV, per germline. Trimming removed 0 bases from V and 4 bases from J; junction bases left unmatched: 11. This CDR3 is 17 amino acids long. CDR3 loop: CASSLDRNRDSLYGYTF. The CDR3 DNA reads as TGTGCCAGCAGCTTAGATCGAAACCGGGACAGCCTCTATGGCTACACCTTC.

Many counts were recorded for this clonotype. The CDR3 nucleotides are TGTGCCAGCAGAGGACAGGGAGCCGGGGAGCTGTTTTTT. Its protein is CASRGQGAGELFF. This chain joins TRBV2 and TRBJ2-2, with 8 bases fitting TRBD1. From germline, CDR1 is SNHLY and CDR2 FYNNEI. The V gene end was trimmed by 6 bases and the J gene end by 6 bases; junction bases not matched to a gene: 3. This CDR3 has 13 amino acids.

This clonotype came up many times. J is TRBJ1-2 and V is TRBV2; a possible D gene is TRBD1 (5 bases). Germline CDR1 SNHLY, CDR2 FYNNEI. This CDR3 comprises 12 residues. Trimming took off 6 bases at V and 4 bases at J, with 9 bases between the two ends. The CDR3 reads CASSRDGYGYTF. CDR3 in DNA: TGTGCCAGCAGCCGGGACGGCTATGGCTACACCTTC.

This clonotype has a count of ten or more. The chain recombines TRBV2 with TRBJ1-5, with 8 positions matching TRBD1. With V trimmed by 5 bases and J by 2 bases, 5 bases remained unmatched. CDR3 size: 15 residues. CDR1 is SNHLY, CDR2 FYNNEI, per germline. The CDR3 DNA reads as TGTGCCAGCAGTTCCTGGGGACAGGGCAATCAGCCCCAGCATTTT. It is translated as CASSSWGQGNQPQHF.

This clonotype was counted at least ten times. The chain is built from TRBV7-6 and TRBJ2-7, with D maybe TRBD1 (5 bases). The V gene lost 2 bases and the J gene lost 3 bases, with 8 bases spanning the gap. Germline lookup yields CDR1 SGHVS and CDR2 FNYEAQ. The CDR3 has 13 amino acids. The CDR3 nucleotides are TGTGCCAGCAGCTTACATCAGGGCTACGAGCAGTACTTC. Amino acid sequence: CASSLHQGYEQYF.

This clonotype was detected ten times or more. The V call is TRBV11-3, the J call TRBJ2-2; 10 bases map to TRBD2. CDR1 is SGHNT and CDR2 is YENEEA in the germline V gene. Unmatched junction bases numbered 3, after V lost 0 bases and J lost 2 bases. The CDR3 extends over 17 amino acids. CDR3 in amino acids: CASSLEGLAHNTGELFF. The CDR3 DNA reads as TGTGCCAGCAGCTTAGAGGGACTAGCGCATAACACCGGGGAGCTGTTTTTT.

The rearrangement links TRBV2 to TRBJ2-1; 9 nucleotides line up with TRBD1. Losses at the gene ends were 4 bases for V and 7 bases for J; bases not matched to a gene: 5. Germline assignment: CDR1 SNHLY and CDR2 FYNNEI. The CDR3 sequence is 14 residues long. CDR3 sequence reads: CASSGRQGVNEQFF. The CDR3 bases are TGTGCCAGCAGTGGACGACAGGGGGTGAATGAGCAGTTCTTC.

Many counts were recorded for this clonotype. This chain uses TRBV7-9 with TRBJ2-5; no firm D call. The V end lost 2 bases, the J end lost 5 bases, and 9 bases lay between the germline ends. CDR3 size: 13 residues. Germline lookup yields CDR1 SEHNR and CDR2 FQNEAQ (reference sequence). CDR3 in DNA: TGTGCCAGCAGCTTATATCCAGAGGAGACCCAGTACTTC. Translated: CASSLYPEETQYF.

This clonotype appeared many times. The chain recombines TRBV28 with TRBJ2-5, with a possible D match to TRBD2 (5 bases). The CDR3 totals 14 residues. CDR1 is MDHEN, CDR2 SYDVKM, per germline. Trimming shortened V by 0 bases and J by 5 bases, and 10 bases separated the two germline ends. Written as DNA, the CDR3 is TGTGCCAGCAGTTTATGGGTTTCGGGGGAGACCCAGTACTTC. Protein: CASSLWVSGETQYF.

This clonotype appeared a few times. V and J are TRBV4-1 and TRBJ2-7; unclear D gene. Deletions cut 4 bases from V and 0 bases from J, with 16 bases between. This CDR3 region has 16 residues. The V gene's germline CDR1 is MGHRA and CDR2 YSYEKL. CDR3: CASSPIPDRGSYEQYF. Written as DNA, the CDR3 is TGCGCCAGCAGCCCTATTCCAGACCGCGGCTCCTACGAGCAGTACTTC.

There are many counts of this clonotype. The chain couples TRBV2 to TRBJ2-3; TRBD1 matches at 7 bases. Germline V gene sequence: CDR1 SNHLY, CDR2 FYNNEI. CDR3 length: 15 residues. Losses at the gene ends were 6 bases for V and 1 base for J; bases not matched to a gene: 7. The CDR3 nucleotides are TGTGCCAGCAGGGCAGGACAGGCCGGCACAGATACGCAGTATTTT. It yields the protein CASRAGQAGTDTQYF.

In its sample, this clonotype was seen many times. The V and J genes are TRBV5-1 and TRBJ2-4, with TRBD2 matching 7 bases. Trimming cost V 0 bases and J 9 bases; bases outside gene matches: 12. Looked up from germline, CDR1 is SGHRS and CDR2 is YFSETQ. The CDR3 is 16 residues long. CDR3: CASSLGQGPPGGIQYF. The CDR3 bases are TGCGCCAGCAGCTTGGGGCAGGGCCCGCCGGGGGGCATTCAGTACTTC.